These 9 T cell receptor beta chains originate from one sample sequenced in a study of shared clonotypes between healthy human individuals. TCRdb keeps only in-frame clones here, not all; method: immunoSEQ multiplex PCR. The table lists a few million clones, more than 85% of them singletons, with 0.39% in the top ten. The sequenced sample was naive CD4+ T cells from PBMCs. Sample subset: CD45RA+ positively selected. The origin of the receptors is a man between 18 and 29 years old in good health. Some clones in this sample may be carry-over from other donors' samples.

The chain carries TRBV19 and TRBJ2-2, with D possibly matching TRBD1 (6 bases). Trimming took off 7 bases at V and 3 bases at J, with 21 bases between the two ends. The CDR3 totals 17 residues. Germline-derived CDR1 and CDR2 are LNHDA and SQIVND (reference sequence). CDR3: CASNGRDIITDTGELFF. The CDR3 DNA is TGTGCCAGTAACGGCCGGGACATAATCACTGACACCGGGGAGCTGTTTTTT.

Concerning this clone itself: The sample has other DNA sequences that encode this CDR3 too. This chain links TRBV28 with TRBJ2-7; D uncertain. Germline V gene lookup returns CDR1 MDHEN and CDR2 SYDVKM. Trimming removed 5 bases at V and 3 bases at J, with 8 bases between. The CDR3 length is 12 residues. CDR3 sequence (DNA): TGTGCCAGCAGTGCAAGATTCTACGAGCAGTACTTC. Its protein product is CASSARFYEQYF.

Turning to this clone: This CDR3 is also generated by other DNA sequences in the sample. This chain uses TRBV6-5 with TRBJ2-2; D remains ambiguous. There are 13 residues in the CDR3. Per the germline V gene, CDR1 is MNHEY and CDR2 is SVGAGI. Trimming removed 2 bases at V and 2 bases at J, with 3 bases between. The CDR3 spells CASSYPNTGELFF. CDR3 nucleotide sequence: TGTGCCAGCAGTTACCCTAACACCGGGGAGCTGTTTTTT.

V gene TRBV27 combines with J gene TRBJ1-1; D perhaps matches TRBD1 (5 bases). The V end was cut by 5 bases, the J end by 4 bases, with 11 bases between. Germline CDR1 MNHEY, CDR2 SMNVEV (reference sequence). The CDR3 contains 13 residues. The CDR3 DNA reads TGTGCCAGCAGTCCGGGGACGGGCACTGAAGCTTTCTTT. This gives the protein CASSPGTGTEAFF.

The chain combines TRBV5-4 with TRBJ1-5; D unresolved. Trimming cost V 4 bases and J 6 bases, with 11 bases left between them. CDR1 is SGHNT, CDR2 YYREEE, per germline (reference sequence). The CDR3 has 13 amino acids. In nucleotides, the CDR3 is TGTGCCAGCAGCAAGGGTATTACTCAGCCCCAGCATTTT. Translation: CASSKGITQPQHF.

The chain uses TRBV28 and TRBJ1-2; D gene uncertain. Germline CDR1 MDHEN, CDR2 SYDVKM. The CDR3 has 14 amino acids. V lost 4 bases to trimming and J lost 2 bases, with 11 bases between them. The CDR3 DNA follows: TGTGCCAGCAGTTCAACCTCAGGAAACTATGGCTACACCTTC. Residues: CASSSTSGNYGYTF.

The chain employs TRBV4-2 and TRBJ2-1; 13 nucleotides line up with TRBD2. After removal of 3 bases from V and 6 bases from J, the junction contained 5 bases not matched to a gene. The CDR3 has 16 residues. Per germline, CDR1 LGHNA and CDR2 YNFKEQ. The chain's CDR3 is CASSHGGLAGSNEQFF. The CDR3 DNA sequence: TGTGCCAGCAGCCACGGGGGACTAGCGGGATCCAATGAGCAGTTCTTC.

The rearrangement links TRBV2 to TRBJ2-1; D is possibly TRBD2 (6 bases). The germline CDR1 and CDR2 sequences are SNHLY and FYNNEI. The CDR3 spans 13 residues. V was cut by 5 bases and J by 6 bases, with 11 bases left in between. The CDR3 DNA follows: TGTGCCAGCAGTTGGGACTCCAGCAATGAGCAGTTCTTC. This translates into CASSWDSSNEQFF.

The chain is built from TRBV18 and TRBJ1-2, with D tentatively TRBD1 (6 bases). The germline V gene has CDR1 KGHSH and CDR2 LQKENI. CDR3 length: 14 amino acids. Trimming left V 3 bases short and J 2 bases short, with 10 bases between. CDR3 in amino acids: CASSPGQYNYGYTF. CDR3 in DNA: TGTGCCAGCTCACCCGGACAGTACAACTATGGCTACACCTTC.